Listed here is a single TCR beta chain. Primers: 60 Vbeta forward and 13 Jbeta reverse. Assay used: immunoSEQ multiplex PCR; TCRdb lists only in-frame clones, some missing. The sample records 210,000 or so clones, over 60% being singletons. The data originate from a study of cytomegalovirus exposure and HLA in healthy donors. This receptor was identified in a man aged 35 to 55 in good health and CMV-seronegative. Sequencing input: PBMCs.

In nucleotides, the CDR3 is TGTGCCAGCTCGTCGACTTCCACCCCCTACGAGCAGTACTTC. As protein: CASSSTSTPYEQYF. The V gene is TRBV18, the J gene TRBJ2-7; D gene unclear. The length of the CDR3 is 14 residues. Germline CDR1 KGHSH, CDR2 LQKENI. V lost 6 bases, J lost 2 bases, and 14 bases lay in between.